The clone carrying this T cell receptor (beta chain) was detected a few times. The sample originates from a study of T cells after yellow fever vaccination. About the research overall: Each low-cell-number fraction was prepared by means of SMART-Seq v4 Ultra Low Input.

The TCR cDNA carried a universal primer site and UMIs from 5'RACE template switching. TCRdb reprocessed the 5' RACE reads via MiXCR and lists one record per CDR3 protein. Of some 240,000 distinct CDR3 sequences detected, roughly 5.2% appear once; the ten largest clones hold more than 3%. From germline, CDR1 is SGHRS and CDR2 YFSETQ. The CDR3 extends over 15 amino acids. With 0 bases removed from V and 6 bases from J, the gap between germline ends came to 13 bases. The V and J genes are TRBV5-1 and TRBJ1-5; TRBD1 might be the D (6 bases). This sequence was found in a man between 18 and 35 years old who received the YFV17D yellow fever vaccine. This material consisted of CD4+ T cells sorted from PBMCs, taken on the day of the yellow fever booster vaccination. DNA of the CDR3: TGCGCCAGCAGCTTGGGGCCAGGGGACGGTCAGCCCCAGCATTTT. Protein: CASSLGPGDGQPQHF.